The entry below gives a single T cell receptor (beta chain) sequence along with its context. The clone's antigen remains unknown. Per-nucleotide qualities are absent, and no much larger clonotype sits a single base away. The library was produced with the immunoSEQ multiplex PCR assay. The multiplex PCR relied on a mix of 60 forward primers for TCR Vbeta segments and 13 reverse primers for TCR Jbeta segments. The CDR3 region of rearranged TCR beta genes was amplified from genomic DNA by a multiplex PCR assay. Amplified TCR beta libraries were sequenced as 87-base-pair reads on the Illumina HiSeq System. The study's processing was this. Across the roughly 640 repertoires, a later analysis counted some 80 million unique TCR beta chains, roughly 11 million of which were shared by at least two donors. To remove PCR and sequencing errors, raw reads were error-corrected and collapsed into unique sequences using a nearest-neighbor algorithm that merged closely related sequences. Alignment of CDR3 sequences to IMGT reference sequences was used to assign V, D and J gene segments. For a sequence to be retained, at least a six-nucleotide match to both a V gene segment and a J gene segment was required. A rearrangement was called productive if the CDR3 had no stop codons and remained in frame with V and J, and every other rearrangement was called non-productive. Following IMGT convention, CDR3 was defined as the stretch from the second conserved V-encoded cysteine to the conserved J-encoded phenylalanine. The earlier analysis of roughly 590 of the donors excluded any sequence lacking an unambiguous match to a single V gene segment. In an earlier analysis of roughly 500 of the donors, V segments were called functional above 56.7% productive rearrangements and were called segregating when the between-donor standard deviation exceeded 5%. A statistical classification framework was developed to diagnose cytomegalovirus status using the catalog of TCR beta chain sequences. In a later analysis, TCR nucleotide sequences were compared against IMGT/GENE-DB human TR gene sequences so that V and J genes could be assigned. In a later analysis, CDR3 sequences and most-parsimonious VDJ recombination scenarios were assigned using the TCRdist pipeline. A later analysis defined each TCR beta chain by its CDR3 amino acid sequence plus V-gene family, and excluded reads lacking a unique V-gene family. As a way to deal with suspected cross-contamination and a sequencing artifact, a later analysis dropped 640 or so nucleotide sequences that were highly shared and had low generation probability. In a later analysis, a clonal expansion index was calculated for each public chain from normalized within-repertoire ranks of inferred template counts. Generation probabilities in a later analysis came from a VDJ recombination model fitted to out-of-frame rearrangements, and those results were checked against IGoR. In a later analysis, TCR-TCR, TCR-HLA and TCR-CMV co-occurrence was scored with hypergeometric tests, and a repertoire-size bias correction was applied to TCR pairs. To estimate false discovery rates, a later analysis permuted the HLA or CMV assignments 20 times. In a later analysis, co-occurring TCRs were grouped with DBSCAN, and TCRdist sequence similarity was added when clustering was performed within HLA-allele-positive subsets. Repertoires with fewer than 30,000 or more than 120,000 public chains, plus five repertoires with anomalous nucleotide sharing, were excluded from co-occurrence clustering. What TCRdb holds here is the immuneACCESS table cut down to in-frame rearrangements. Part of the clones is not present; checked against another copy, under half of the missing clones reflect an unresolved V gene, and the others are unexplained. That table furnishes V, J and clone size, whereas the DNA furnished D and trimming. Here the sample has about 230,000 clones; 77% occur a single time. Less than 3.5% of the sample comes from the top ten.

Taken from cysteine to phenylalanine, the CDR3 has 15 residues. Only the CDR3 portion is preserved as DNA: 45 bases, with reading frame beginning at the first base. For CDR1 and CDR2, the germline V gene lists SGHRS and YFSETQ. V and J are truncated by 1 base and 5 bases respectively, leaving an intervening sequence of 15 bases. In total, 630 or so healthy bone marrow donors made up the cohort. Cohort members were all nominally healthy when sampled, although unrecorded immune exposures were likely present. The donor was CMV seropositive and was included in the group of 250 to 300 seropositive cohort members. Each donor provided a peripheral blood sample, and peripheral blood mononuclear cells were used for TCR beta sequencing. Genomic DNA extraction from the blood cell samples was performed with the Qiagen DNeasy Blood Extraction Kit. This sample stems from a study of cytomegalovirus exposure and HLA in healthy donors (TCRdb year 2017). Broadly, across the study: An earlier analysis of under 600 of the donors reported more than 250 Gb of sequence data and some 120 million unique TCR beta sequences from about 200 million T cells. Typing coverage varied by locus: roughly 629-640 donors for A, B, C, DRB1 and DQB1; some 520 for DQA1; 606 for DPA1; roughly 450 for DPB1. Donor age, sex, ethnicity and CMV serostatus were compiled alongside the repertoire data. Four to six DR-DQ haplotypes were handled as single units for association and clustering, since linkage in the cohort was strong. Around 300 gigabases of sequencing data and around 87 million unique TCR sequences were included in an early release covering roughly 700 HLA-typed donors. The later analysis used no new phenotypic data to find candidate immune exposures, relying instead on TCR beta sequences and their occurrence across donors. An earlier analysis of around 540 of the donors applied high-throughput TCR beta sequencing to assess whether each TCR beta V gene segment acted as functional or pseudogenic. The study aimed to test whether cataloging public T cell receptors could reveal signatures of past pathogen exposure. Besides the first cohort of more than 650 subjects, a separate validation cohort made up of some 110 different subjects was used. To predict cytomegalovirus infection status, the study combined high-throughput TCR immunosequencing, statistical association of individual TCRs with disease status, and machine learning. Among a few hundred genotyped donors of the cohort, an average of 235,054 unique TCR beta nucleotide sequences were sequenced per donor, roughly a sixth of them non-productive. The study profiled the T cell repertoires of 500 to 800 subjects by immunosequencing and related them to cytomegalovirus serostatus. HLA typing covered class I and class II loci at four-digit resolution. Every discovery cohort repertoire had been produced on one sequencing platform. A later genetic analysis took genome-wide SNP genotypes for about three fifths of the 666 donors and used that subset as a discovery cohort. To study patterns of TCR occurrence, a later analysis re-analyzed previously published TCR beta repertoires from around 660 donors and added high-resolution HLA genotyping. Of the 398 genotyped donors, less than 85% were placed in the genetic ancestry cluster associated with self-reported Caucasian donors.

Summary of the overall study and its limitations: Some IMGT-functional V segments, including TRBV6-2 and TRBV6-3, could not be distinguished by the 87-base-pair reads and were therefore excluded. The cohort was sequenced for TCR beta chains only, and without alpha or paired-chain data the features that could be detected were limited. Presence/absence analyses assumed roughly uniform sequencing depth across donors, an assumption that may not hold. Cytomegalovirus status was reported to be diagnosed by the classifier with high specificity and sensitivity in both the original and validation cohorts. A further reported finding was that TCR beta sequences accurately predicted the HLA-A and HLA-B alleles for most subjects in the first cohort. The authors suggested that the approach could potentially be extended to other disease states and immunological phenotypes. Several of the top co-occurrence clusters appeared to be linked to parvovirus B19, influenza, CMV and Epstein-Barr virus, according to a later analysis. Compared with equally common non-associated chains, HLA-associated TCR beta chains in a later analysis were more clonally expanded and had lower generation probabilities. In an earlier analysis of a few hundred of the donors, most TCR beta V segments were observed in productive rearrangements about 90% or about 30% of the time, broadly matching IMGT annotations. V-gene and J-gene trimming of TCR beta chains was associated with a missense DCLRE1C variant in a later genetic analysis, and the association was replicated in an independent cohort. A total of around 150 TCR beta chains were listed by the study as associated with cytomegalovirus. Linkage disequilibrium might explain the correlated functional status among segregating V segments, but an unknown experimental factor could not be excluded. A later analysis associated 17,000 or so TCR beta sequences with specific HLA alleles at a false discovery rate of 0.05. In vitro tests confirmed that a few of the cytomegalovirus-associated TCR beta chains recognize cytomegalovirus antigens. A group of highly shared sequence variants was considered likely to be a technical artifact of the sequencing pipeline. For the cohort, immune exposure information was limited to CMV serostatus. A later analysis found that most CMV-associated TCR beta chains appeared HLA-restricted, with HLA associations seemingly driven largely by CMV exposure. A later analysis found that TCR association rates varied across HLA loci, with DRB1 alleles showing the most associated TCRs and HLA-C alleles the fewest. The earlier analysis of some 560 of the donors excluded some 15 rarely observed V segments, including chromosome 9 orphons, because counts were too low. Across donors, most TCR sequences were observed very rarely, whereas some public TCRs were present in many individuals. Assigning TCR associations to individual alleles was difficult when HLA alleles, especially DR and DQ, strongly co-occurred. Because some donors lacked HLA typing at each locus, the association tests relied only on the typed subset. According to a later genetic analysis, donors in an Asian-associated ancestry cluster had fewer N-insertions in productive TCRs than the roughly 660-donor mean.

The sequence links TRBV5-1 to TRBJ1-2; the D gene cannot be resolved reliably. This receptor was obtained from a woman aged 55 to 70 in good health and CMV-seropositive. What was sequenced was PBMCs. The nucleotide sequence is given as TGCGCCAGCAGCTTGCCAATAACCAGTTCTTATGGCTACACCTTC. Its protein is CASSLPITSSYGYTF.